The entry below gives a single T cell receptor (beta chain) sequence along with its context. Its antigen target is currently unknown. Base qualities are not recorded, but no much larger clone differs from it by a single base. TCRbeta CDR3 regions were amplified from genomic DNA by means of the immunoSEQ Assay, a bias-controlled multiplex PCR. The authors' analysis ran thus. The number of nucleated cells in each sample was estimated from the amplification of reference gene primers within the assay. To quantify the absolute abundance of each unique TCRbeta CDR3 rearrangement, sequence reads were collapsed and filtered. For each sample, productive Simpson clonality was calculated as the square root of Simpson's diversity index across productive rearrangements. The source is immuneACCESS, and TCRdb retained only in-frame sequences with V and J called. Part of the clones is not carried over; for the studies checked, unresolved V genes explain less than half of this, and the remainder is unexplained. Clone size and V and J calls were adopted from that table, with D and trimming inferred from the DNA. The sample has some 700,000 clones on record, more than 80% of them singletons. The ten largest clones take up over 0.2% of the sample.

This specimen comes from a study of blood T cell repertoires in COVID-19 (dated by TCRdb to the early 2020s). Regarding the complete study: The collaborator samples originated in the United States, Italy and Spain and spanned the acute and convalescent phases of COVID-19. The prospective study material was composed of cDNA or gDNA derived from T cells, B-cell-depleted T cells, or PBMCs. Subjects who had been exposed to COVID-19, were actively infected with it, or had recovered from it provided the deeply sampled blood TCRbeta repertoires that made up the dataset. A freely available public database, intended as a resource for researchers studying the immune response to SARS-CoV-2, is where the repertoires were released. The samples were drawn from the first 160 participants of the ongoing ImmuneRACE study and from some 1,300 subjects provided by 6 global collaborators. A de-identified subject ID, COVID-19 status, age in years and sex were almost always included in the sample metadata. HLA class I and class II types, where available, came from metadata supplied by the sample provider rather than from assay-based typing. Results and caveats for the whole study, not just this receptor: The amount of clinical and demographic metadata varied by source and participant and was provided uncurated.

Each collaborating institution followed its own protocols to collect whole blood in K2EDTA tubes. Collaborator samples were shipped for TCRbeta analysis as frozen whole blood, isolated PBMCs, or DNA extracted from either sample type. Cut back by 2 bases and 1 base, the V and J ends lie 10 bases apart. Based on the germline V gene, the CDR1 and CDR2 sequences are KGHSH and LQKENI. The CDR3 numbers 15 residues from cysteine through phenylalanine. CDR3 DNA is the only sequence kept; it has 45 bases, read in frame from the first base. Source material: peripheral blood. This TCR derives from a woman under 30 with acute or convalescent COVID-19. The sequence joins TRBV18 to TRBJ2-3; the D gene is unclear. The CDR3 protein is CASSPSTLGTDTQYF. The DNA sequence is given as TGTGCCAGCTCACCATCTACGTTGGGCACAGATACGCAGTATTTT.